Listed below are T cell receptor beta chains from one sample, sequenced in a study of beta chain features in type 1 diabetes. Assay used: immunoSEQ multiplex PCR; TCRdb lists only in-frame clones, some missing. This repertoire shows 150,000 to 190,000 clones, approximately 10% found once; its top ten account for 0.5%. The sample consisted of central memory CD4+ T cells from blood. Source of these receptors: a man aged 25-45 years with type 1 diabetes. Both conserved end residues are part of each CDR3. D genes are given only for firm matches. The size of a clone is reported for some rows only, either as once, few or many, or as a class for expanded clones.

j_call,v_call,clone_size,d_call,cdr3_nt,cdr3_aa
TRBJ2-5,TRBV5-1,few,.,TGCGCCAGCAGCTTCGAGGGGGAAGGTGAGACCCAGTACTTC,CASSFEGEGETQYF
TRBJ2-1,TRBV5-1,.,.,TGCGCCAGCAGCTTGGGGGGGGACTACAATGAGCAGTTCTTC,CASSLGGDYNEQFF
TRBJ2-1,TRBV10-3,few,TRBD2,TGTGCCGTCGCCAGCGGGAGGTACAATGAGCAGTTCTTC,CAVASGRYNEQFF
TRBJ2-7,TRBV27,many,.,TGTGCCAGCAGGCCCAGGGGTGGAGCCTACGAGCAGTACTTC,CASRPRGGAYEQYF
TRBJ2-1,TRBV28,few,TRBD1,TGTGCCAGCAGTCCTATTACAGGGGGCGTCGATGAGCAGTTCTTC,CASSPITGGVDEQFF
TRBJ2-1,TRBV28,.,.,TGTGCCAGCAGTCCCCCGACAGGAAACTACAATGAGCAGTTCTTC,CASSPPTGNYNEQFF
TRBJ2-4,TRBV2,few,TRBD1,TGTGCCAGCAGTGAAGGAGAAGGGGGCAAAGCCAAAAACATTCAGTACTTC,CASSEGEGGKAKNIQYF
TRBJ1-1,TRBV7-2,.,.,TGTGCCAGCAGCTTGACAGAGAACACTGAAGCTTTCTTT,CASSLTENTEAFF
TRBJ2-7,TRBV9,few,TRBD2,TGTGCCAGCAGCCGGACTAGCGGGAGCTACGAGCAGTACTTC,CASSRTSGSYEQYF
TRBJ1-2,TRBV18,.,TRBD1,TGTGCCAGCCCAGAGCCAGGGGGCGTAGGGAATGGCTACACCTTC,CASPEPGGVGNGYTF
TRBJ1-1,TRBV9,.,.,TGTGCCAGCAGCGTAGGTTCCGTTATGAACACTGAAGCTTTCTTT,CASSVGSVMNTEAFF
TRBJ1-1,TRBV7-9,few,.,TGTGCCAGCAGCTTAAGACAGACGAACACTGAAGCTTTCTTT,CASSLRQTNTEAFF
TRBJ2-1,TRBV11-2,.,.,TGTGCCAGCAGCTCCCTTAGACGGGAACGCTACAATGAGCAGTTCTTC,CASSSLRRERYNEQFF
TRBJ2-7,TRBV11-2,.,TRBD2,TGTGCCAGCAGCTCCTATATCGGGACTAGCGTAGACTCCTACGAGCAGTACTTC,CASSSYIGTSVDSYEQYF
TRBJ2-7,TRBV28,.,.,TGTGCCAGCAGTTTATTTTGGACTATACGACGCTACGAGCAGTACTTC,CASSLFWTIRRYEQYF
TRBJ1-2,TRBV29-1,.,TRBD1,TGCAGCGTGGGCGGGGACAGCACTACCTATGGCTACACCTTC,CSVGGDSTTYGYTF
TRBJ2-2,TRBV28,.,.,TGTGCCAGCAAACAAGCGAACACCGGGGAGCTGTTTTTT,CASKQANTGELFF
TRBJ1-5,TRBV7-2,few,.,TGTGCCAGCAGCTTAGTATGGGGCAGTCTGGGGCAGCCCCAGCATTTT,CASSLVWGSLGQPQHF
TRBJ1-5,TRBV28,.,.,TGTGCCACCAAAGGGGCCCCCAATCAGCCCCAGCATTTT,CATKGAPNQPQHF
TRBJ2-7,TRBV19,.,.,TGTGCCAGTAGTATTTCCGACGAGCAGTACTTC,CASSISDEQYF
TRBJ1-2,TRBV28,.,TRBD1,TGTGCCAGCATGGACAGGGCGCGGGGCTATGGCTACACCTTC,CASMDRARGYGYTF
TRBJ2-5,TRBV7-2,.,TRBD2,TGTGCCAGCAGCCGTAATCTAGCGGATTCCCAAGAGACCCAGTACTTC,CASSRNLADSQETQYF
TRBJ2-6,TRBV27,few,TRBD1,TGTGCCAGCAGCCCTCTGGGACAGGCTCCCGTTTCTGGGGCCAACGTCCTGACTTTC,CASSPLGQAPVSGANVLTF
TRBJ2-7,TRBV29-1,few,TRBD2,TGCAGCGTTGAAGGCGCCGCTAGCGGGAGTAAGCAGTACTTC,CSVEGAASGSKQYF
TRBJ2-1,TRBV18,few,TRBD1,TGTGCCAGCTCACCGGGACAGGGGCGTTACAATGAGCAGTTCTTC,CASSPGQGRYNEQFF
TRBJ1-4,TRBV19,.,.,TGTGCCAGTAAGGCAGAGGTGGCTAATGAAAAACTGTTTTTT,CASKAEVANEKLFF